These T cell receptor beta chains were read from a single sample in a study of metastatic and nonmetastatic thyroid tumors. TCRdb re-called clones via MiXCR from the PCR reads. The data hold over 15,000 clones, with almost 35% observed a single time. Sample: tumor tissue. The receptors come from a female donor with papillary thyroid cancer or a benign thyroid nodule (not recorded which). Some clones in this sample may be carry-over from other donors' samples. The CDR3 runs from the conserved cysteine through the conserved F or W. Fields, in order: V gene, D gene, J gene, clone size, CDR3 protein, CDR3 DNA. The D gene is left open where the match is weak. Size is omitted from some rows. Given values are once, few, many or a class for expanded clones.

>TRBV6-1|NA|TRBJ2-7|NA
CASSQTTGTPYEQYF
TGTGCCAGCAGTCAGACCACCGGGACCCCCTACGAGCAGTACTTC
>TRBV2|NA|TRBJ1-5|medium-sized
CASRAGPSQPQHF
TGTGCCAGCCGGGCAGGGCCCAGTCAGCCCCAGCATTTT
>TRBV6-1|TRBD1|TRBJ2-7|few
CASRDRVDEQYF
TGTGCCAGCAGGGACAGGGTGGACGAGCAGTACTTC
>TRBV6-1|TRBD2|TRBJ2-1|many
CASSSLRLASEQFF
TGTGCCAGCAGCTCCCTTAGACTAGCAAGTGAGCAGTTCTTC
>TRBV11-2|NA|TRBJ2-7|NA
CASSPSGNPIFGNEQYF
TGTGCCAGCAGCCCGTCAGGGAACCCTATTTTCGGGAACGAGCAGTACTTC
>TRBV19|NA|TRBJ1-2|NA
CASSVWAGVDLNYGYTF
TGTGCCAGTAGTGTCTGGGCAGGGGTAGACCTTAACTATGGCTACACCTTC
>TRBV3-1|NA|TRBJ2-7|NA
CASSQEGGQLSYEQYF
TGTGCCAGCAGCCAAGAGGGCGGACAGCTGTCCTACGAGCAGTACTTC
>TRBV6-2/TRBV6-3|NA|TRBJ2-2|NA
CASTGRPNTGELFF
TGTGCCAGCACCGGCAGACCGAACACCGGGGAGCTGTTTTTT
>TRBV28|NA|TRBJ1-6|few
CASYRDIPSPLHF
TGTGCCAGCTACCGGGACATCCCTTCACCCCTCCACTTT
>TRBV12-3/TRBV12-4|NA|TRBJ2-1|medium-sized
CASSQGRNNEQFF
TGTGCCAGCAGTCAAGGACGTAACAATGAGCAGTTCTTC
>TRBV4-1|TRBD1|TRBJ1-4|medium-sized
CASSRAKGAGTTNEKLFF
TGCGCCAGCAGCCGGGCCAAGGGGGCGGGCACAACTAATGAAAAACTGTTTTTT
>TRBV11-2|TRBD1|TRBJ2-7|NA
CASSQGAASSYEQYF
TGTGCCAGCAGCCAGGGGGCGGCGAGCTCCTACGAGCAGTACTTC
>TRBV10-3|TRBD1|TRBJ1-2|few
CAISDPGQTNGYTF
TGTGCCATCAGTGACCCGGGACAGACCAATGGCTACACCTTC
>TRBV4-2|TRBD1|TRBJ1-2|many
CASSLSAGTGAYGYTF
TGTGCCAGCAGCCTGTCGGCCGGGACAGGGGCCTATGGCTACACCTTC
>TRBV4-2|NA|TRBJ2-7|NA
CASSQKGGSYEQYF
TGTGCCAGCAGCCAAAAAGGGGGGTCCTACGAGCAGTACTTC
>TRBV12-3/TRBV12-4|TRBD1|TRBJ1-2|few
CASSSSQGVRGGYTF
TGTGCCAGCAGTTCATCACAGGGGGTTCGCGGGGGCTACACCTTC
>TRBV24-1|NA|TRBJ2-7|medium-sized
CATSVNWGRMPSEQYF
TGTGCCACCAGTGTCAATTGGGGGCGGATGCCCTCCGAGCAGTACTTC
>TRBV19|NA|TRBJ2-5|NA
CASSKGKTQYF
TGTGCCAGTAGTAAGGGGAAGACCCAGTACTTC
>TRBV19|NA|TRBJ1-1|few
CASSRMRNEAFF
TGTGCCAGTTCCCGAATGCGCAATGAAGCTTTCTTT
>TRBV6-4|TRBD2|TRBJ2-1|few
CASSDPGTSSYNEQFF
TGTGCCAGCAGTGACCCCGGGACTAGTTCCTACAATGAGCAGTTCTTC
>TRBV6-1|NA|TRBJ2-2|few
CASSCTSGGTGELFF
TGTGCCAGCAGTTGTACATCCGGGGGAACCGGGGAGCTGTTTTTT
>TRBV20-1|NA|TRBJ2-5|NA
CSAREVSGLERETQYF
TGCAGTGCTAGAGAAGTTTCGGGACTCGAACGGGAGACCCAGTACTTC
>TRBV4-1|NA|TRBJ1-6|NA
CASSQVIFRRGYNSPLHF
TGCGCCAGCAGCCAAGTGATTTTTAGGAGGGGCTATAATTCACCCCTCCACTTT
>TRBV30|NA|TRBJ1-1|NA
CASDRNTEAFF
TGTGCCTCTGACAGGAACACTGAAGCTTTCTTT
>TRBV7-9|TRBD1|TRBJ1-1|NA
CASSSRDRATEAFF
TGTGCCAGCAGCTCCCGGGACAGGGCAACTGAAGCTTTCTTT
>TRBV7-8|NA|TRBJ1-2|NA
CASSLDLYGYTF
TGTGCCAGCAGCTTAGATCTGTATGGCTACACCTTC
>TRBV5-1|NA|TRBJ2-2|medium-sized
CASSQIAAGELFF
TGCGCCAGCAGCCAAATAGCGGCCGGGGAGCTGTTTTTT
>TRBV20-1|TRBD2|TRBJ2-7|NA
CSARAPSGRAYEQYF
TGCAGTGCTAGAGCCCCAAGCGGGAGGGCCTACGAGCAGTACTTC
>TRBV6-6|TRBD2|TRBJ2-7|NA
CASSYSRTGGSYEQYF
TGTGCCAGCAGTTACTCGAGGACGGGGGGCTCCTACGAGCAGTACTTC
>TRBV5-1|TRBD1|TRBJ1-2|medium-sized
CASRGQGAFYGYTF
TGCGCCAGCCGTGGACAGGGGGCCTTTTATGGCTACACCTTC
>TRBV11-2|NA|TRBJ1-1|NA
CASSLDLSEEAFF
TGTGCCAGCAGCTTAGATTTGTCAGAAGAAGCTTTCTTT
>TRBV7-3|TRBD1|TRBJ2-1|many
CASSLMDRGHEQFF
TGTGCCAGCAGCTTAATGGACAGGGGCCATGAGCAGTTCTTC
>TRBV4-1|NA|TRBJ2-7|NA
CASSQVRTGIEQYF
TGCGCCAGCAGCCAAGTAAGAACAGGGATCGAGCAGTACTTC
>TRBV5-1|TRBD1|TRBJ1-2|large
CASSLGGQGMDGYTF
TGCGCCAGCAGCTTGGGGGGACAGGGAATGGATGGCTACACCTTC
>TRBV27|TRBD2|TRBJ2-7|few
CASSLNGGRSEQYF
TGTGCCAGCAGTTTAAACGGGGGGAGAAGCGAGCAGTACTTC
>TRBV28|TRBD1|TRBJ1-2|NA
CAAWDRLYGYTF
TGTGCCGCATGGGACAGATTATATGGCTACACCTTC
>TRBV24-1|NA|TRBJ2-7|NA
CATQQGGTYEQYF
TGTGCCACCCAACAGGGAGGAACCTACGAGCAGTACTTC
>TRBV19|NA|TRBJ2-7|medium-sized
CASSMRGRDEQYF
TGTGCCAGTAGTATGCGGGGCCGGGACGAGCAGTACTTC
>TRBV11-3|NA|TRBJ2-7|NA
CASSRGSNYEQYF
TGTGCCAGCAGCCGGGGGTCCAACTACGAGCAGTACTTC
>TRBV6-2/TRBV6-3|NA|TRBJ1-6|few
CASGPGSNSPLHF
TGTGCCAGCGGCCCGGGGAGCAATTCACCCCTCCACTTT
>TRBV5-1|NA|TRBJ1-2|medium-sized
CASSLAVDYGYTF
TGCGCCAGCAGCTTGGCCGTGGATTATGGCTACACCTTC
>TRBV28|NA|TRBJ1-2|few
CASSTTPDGNYGYTF
TGTGCCAGCAGTACCACCCCGGACGGGAACTATGGCTACACCTTC
>TRBV9|NA|TRBJ1-5|NA
CASSVADNQPQHF
TGTGCCAGCAGCGTTGCGGACAATCAGCCCCAGCATTTT
>TRBV4-1|NA|TRBJ2-5|few
CASSQEGFDSLETQYF
TGCGCCAGCAGCCAAGAAGGATTTGACTCCCTAGAGACCCAGTACTTC
>TRBV20-1|NA|TRBJ1-5|NA
CSANFEGGRGQPQHF
TGCAGTGCGAACTTCGAGGGGGGGCGAGGTCAGCCCCAGCATTTT
>TRBV7-9|TRBD2|TRBJ2-3|few
CASGGEVNTQYF
TGTGCCAGCGGGGGGGAGGTGAATACGCAGTATTTT
>TRBV4-1|NA|TRBJ1-4|NA
CASSIGNEKLFF
TGCGCCAGCAGCATTGGGAATGAAAAACTGTTTTTT
>TRBV5-5|TRBD1|TRBJ2-7|medium-sized
CASATGEKYEQYF
TGTGCCAGCGCAACAGGGGAAAAATACGAGCAGTACTTC
>TRBV14|TRBD2|TRBJ2-3|NA
CASSASGSSVDTQYF
TGTGCCAGCAGCGCTAGCGGGAGCTCAGTAGATACGCAGTATTTT
>TRBV5-1|TRBD1|TRBJ1-1|NA
CASSPGQGNTEAFF
TGCGCCAGCAGCCCAGGACAGGGGAACACTGAAGCTTTCTTT
>TRBV7-3|NA|TRBJ1-5|many
CASSRGQNQPQHF
TGTGCCAGCAGCCGCGGACAGAATCAGCCCCAGCATTTT
>TRBV6-5|NA|TRBJ2-7|few
CASSYGTDYGEQYF
TGTGCCAGCAGTTACGGTACGGACTATGGAGAGCAGTACTTC
>TRBV20-1|TRBD2|TRBJ2-5|once
CSARGTSGSQETQYF
TGCAGTGCTAGAGGGACTAGCGGGTCGCAAGAGACCCAGTACTTC
>TRBV28|NA|TRBJ1-3|NA
CASSLWGTGNTIYF
TGTGCCAGCAGTTTATGGGGGACTGGAAACACCATATATTTT